These T cell receptor beta chains were read from a single sample in a study of cytomegalovirus exposure and HLA in healthy donors. Assay used: immunoSEQ multiplex PCR; TCRdb lists only in-frame clones, some missing. The table records some 190,000 clones, 77% of them present only once. The sample was PBMCs. These receptors came from a young man in good health and CMV-seronegative. Each CDR3 is given with its conserved first and last residue. The size entry is marked missing in some rows and otherwise reads once, few, many or a size class.

clone size: .
V gene: TRBV7-9
J gene: TRBJ2-7
CDR3 protein: CASSLNGGLAEQYF

clone size: .
V gene: TRBV4-3
J gene: TRBJ1-1
CDR3 protein: CASSQVGTENTEAFF

clone size: .
V gene: TRBV4-2
J gene: TRBJ2-5
CDR3 protein: CASSAAGGVETQYF

clone size: few
V gene: TRBV7-7
J gene: TRBJ2-5
CDR3 protein: CASSLGRGGETQYF

clone size: once
V gene: TRBV25-1
J gene: TRBJ2-7
CDR3 protein: CASSQGGAGGPLYEQYF

clone size: once
V gene: TRBV30
J gene: TRBJ1-1
CDR3 protein: CAWSWGARDYGNGFF

clone size: .
V gene: TRBV5-1
J gene: TRBJ1-1
CDR3 protein: CASSLGDFVEAFF

clone size: .
V gene: TRBV4-3
J gene: TRBJ2-2
CDR3 protein: CASSPQPAGGPPGELFF

clone size: once
V gene: TRBV2
J gene: TRBJ1-5
CDR3 protein: CASSELGGYSNQPQHF

clone size: .
V gene: TRBV19
J gene: TRBJ2-7
CDR3 protein: CASSVGLAGSYEQYF

clone size: .
V gene: TRBV6-5
J gene: TRBJ2-1
CDR3 protein: CASSPDRGSGNEQFF

clone size: .
V gene: TRBV4-3
J gene: TRBJ2-1
CDR3 protein: CASSQDTGGEQFF

clone size: .
V gene: TRBV4-2
J gene: TRBJ1-5
CDR3 protein: CASSQIGQGGQPQHF

clone size: .
V gene: TRBV4-3
J gene: TRBJ1-1
CDR3 protein: CASSQDGDSSTEAFF

clone size: .
V gene: TRBV30
J gene: TRBJ2-3
CDR3 protein: CAWSGTPIGDTQYF

clone size: .
V gene: TRBV7-2
J gene: TRBJ1-5
CDR3 protein: CASSWTGNQPQHF

clone size: once
V gene: TRBV7-2
J gene: TRBJ2-1
CDR3 protein: CASSLSGLALFF

clone size: once
V gene: TRBV7-9
J gene: TRBJ2-7
CDR3 protein: CASSAQGALLSYEQYF

clone size: .
V gene: TRBV6-5
J gene: TRBJ2-7
CDR3 protein: CARAGLVGYEQYF

clone size: once
V gene: TRBV7-2
J gene: TRBJ1-1
CDR3 protein: CASTGRFTEAFF

clone size: .
V gene: TRBV7-9
J gene: TRBJ2-3
CDR3 protein: CASSLVRAADTQYF

clone size: .
V gene: TRBV9
J gene: TRBJ2-5
CDR3 protein: CASSANAPGLAGQETQYF

clone size: once
V gene: TRBV10-3
J gene: TRBJ1-1
CDR3 protein: CAISGRQGMNTEAFF

clone size: .
V gene: TRBV6-5
J gene: TRBJ2-3
CDR3 protein: CAASSGYSTDTQYF

clone size: .
V gene: TRBV30
J gene: TRBJ2-2
CDR3 protein: CAWSSGGWELFF

clone size: .
V gene: TRBV4-1
J gene: TRBJ2-3
CDR3 protein: CASSQGLLEPTQYF

clone size: .
V gene: TRBV7-9
J gene: TRBJ2-1
CDR3 protein: CASSPGTGVYNEQFF

clone size: .
V gene: TRBV5-1
J gene: TRBJ1-1
CDR3 protein: CASSLHNRDRYTEAFF

clone size: .
V gene: TRBV19
J gene: TRBJ1-4
CDR3 protein: CASTPSSPTGGVTNEKLFF

clone size: .
V gene: TRBV7-2
J gene: TRBJ2-3
CDR3 protein: CASSSLAGVTDTQYF

clone size: .
V gene: TRBV7-6
J gene: TRBJ1-3
CDR3 protein: CASSLRGSLQGSGNTIYF

clone size: .
V gene: TRBV5-1
J gene: TRBJ2-1
CDR3 protein: CASSFLTSGSSSREQFF

clone size: .
V gene: TRBV9
J gene: TRBJ2-3
CDR3 protein: CASAGLGGDTQYF

clone size: .
V gene: TRBV6-5
J gene: TRBJ1-1
CDR3 protein: CASSYSYRGVTEAFF

clone size: once
V gene: TRBV27
J gene: TRBJ1-2
CDR3 protein: CASRPTEDFVGYTF

clone size: few
V gene: TRBV5-4
J gene: TRBJ1-1
CDR3 protein: CASSLYQRGNTEAFF

clone size: .
V gene: TRBV10-3
J gene: TRBJ2-1
CDR3 protein: CAISNIQTRQFF

clone size: .
V gene: TRBV29-1
J gene: TRBJ2-2
CDR3 protein: CSVRRGGTGELFF

clone size: .
V gene: TRBV2
J gene: TRBJ1-1
CDR3 protein: CASSASENTEAFF

clone size: .
V gene: TRBV6-6
J gene: TRBJ1-5
CDR3 protein: CASSPRGVGQPQHF

clone size: .
V gene: TRBV30
J gene: TRBJ2-5
CDR3 protein: CAWSVPPGGTGEETQYF

clone size: .
V gene: TRBV4-3
J gene: TRBJ2-3
CDR3 protein: CASSQAPGLAETDTQYF

clone size: .
V gene: TRBV15
J gene: TRBJ2-7
CDR3 protein: CATSRGQDLLYEQYF

clone size: .
V gene: TRBV29-1
J gene: TRBJ2-4
CDR3 protein: CSVSERGTAKNIQYF

clone size: .
V gene: TRBV6-5
J gene: TRBJ1-2
CDR3 protein: CASKGQGASQGYTF

clone size: .
V gene: TRBV18
J gene: TRBJ2-5
CDR3 protein: CASSPEMQDGAGTQYF

clone size: few
V gene: TRBV5-6
J gene: TRBJ2-5
CDR3 protein: CASRRYWTGTQETQYF

clone size: .
V gene: TRBV5-8
J gene: TRBJ2-1
CDR3 protein: CASSRATTSGGFRNYNEQFF

clone size: .
V gene: TRBV9
J gene: TRBJ2-1
CDR3 protein: CASSRDSHNEQFF

clone size: .
V gene: TRBV7-9
J gene: TRBJ2-1
CDR3 protein: CSSSPRGRSGRDNEQFF